This entry lists 21 T cell receptor beta chains sequenced from one sample in a study of CD8 T cells in ankylosing spondylitis. TCRdb reanalysed the 5' RACE reads using MiXCR and keeps one entry per CDR3 protein. Seen here are 240,000 or so distinct CDR3 sequences, around 9.2% observed once, and the top ten hold 6.8%. Material for sequencing was blood, either unsorted or a sorted T cell fraction (not recorded which). The receptors were gathered from a male donor with ankylosing spondylitis or in good health (not recorded which).

Many counts were recorded for this clonotype. The chain joins TRBV20-1 to TRBJ2-1; D might be TRBD2 (5 bases). Trimming took off 5 bases at V and 0 bases at J, with 17 bases between the two ends. In germline, CDR1 is DFQATT, CDR2 SNEGSKA (reference sequence). There are 16 residues in the CDR3. The CDR3 loop reads CSAPDLAVSSYNEQFF. The CDR3 nucleotides are TGCAGTGCTCCGGACTTGGCAGTTAGCTCCTACAATGAGCAGTTCTTC.

The chain combines TRBV7-2 with TRBJ2-5; D tentatively reads TRBD1 or TRBD2 (7 bases each). The CDR3 consists of 15 residues. Trimming cost V 3 bases and J 5 bases, with 16 bases left between them. From germline, CDR1 is SGHTA and CDR2 FQGNSA. CDR3 sequence (DNA): TGTGCCAGCAGCTTGAGTAGGGGGCGGGAGGAGACCCAGTACTTC. Translated, it gives CASSLSRGREETQYF.

The sample holds many counts of this clonotype. This chain uses TRBV20-1 with TRBJ1-2; possibly TRBD1 for D (5 bases). The length of the CDR3 is 13 residues. The germline V gene encodes CDR1 DFQATT and CDR2 SNEGSKA (reference sequence). The chain's CDR3 is CSADSAIGYGYTF. In DNA, the CDR3 is TGCAGCGCAGACAGTGCGATAGGCTATGGCTACACCTTC.

V usage is TRBV20-1 and J usage is TRBJ1-2; 10 bases line up with TRBD1. Germline-derived CDR1 and CDR2 are DFQATT and SNEGSKA (reference sequence). With V trimmed by 2 bases and J by 4 bases, 4 bases remained unmatched. The CDR3 is 14 residues long. The CDR3 DNA sequence: TGCAGTGCTAGATCCGGACAGGGGGGCTATGGCTACACCTTC. It translates to CSARSGQGGYGYTF.

This clonotype came up many times. V and J are TRBV29-1 and TRBJ2-7; 9 bases match TRBD2. Trimming cost V 2 bases and J 2 bases; bases outside gene matches: 4. The CDR3 length is 14 residues. The germline CDR1 and CDR2 sequences are SQVTM and ANQGSEA. CDR3 loop: CSVEWASGTYEQYF. CDR3 nucleotides: TGCAGCGTTGAATGGGCTAGCGGGACCTACGAGCAGTACTTC.

This sequence joins TRBV20-1 and TRBJ1-1; weak D call: TRBD1 (6 bases). V was clipped by 7 bases and J by 6 bases, with 15 bases between them. Germline CDR1 and CDR2: DFQATT and SNEGSKA (reference sequence). The CDR3 has 12 residues. DNA for the CDR3: TGCAGTGTCCTCCTGCGGACAGCTGAAGCTTTCTTT. As protein: CSVLLRTAEAFF.

This clonotype was detected ten times or more. This sequence joins TRBV19 and TRBJ1-5; 10 nucleotides align to TRBD1. The CDR3 contains 16 residues. J gave up 0 bases and V 5 bases, and 4 bases lay outside the gene matches. The germline V gene has CDR1 LNHDA and CDR2 SQIVND (reference sequence). In DNA, the CDR3 is TGTGCCAGTAGTGTTAGGACAGGGGGTAGCAATCAGCCCCAGCATTTT. Amino acids: CASSVRTGGSNQPQHF.

The sample holds many counts of this clonotype. The chain combines TRBV27 with TRBJ2-2, with a tentative D call TRBD2 (7 bases). This CDR3 has 19 residues. V was cut by 2 bases and J by 4 bases, with 23 bases left in between. Germline V gene lookup returns CDR1 MNHEY and CDR2 SMNVEV (reference sequence). CDR3 amino acids: CASSLGPSLGGRGTGELFF. The CDR3 bases are TGTGCCAGCAGTTTAGGACCCTCGTTGGGGGGGCGAGGCACCGGGGAGCTGTTTTTT.

The chain has TRBV30 and TRBJ2-1; 8 nucleotides align to TRBD2. V dropped 4 bases and J dropped 4; count of bases not matched to a gene: 9. CDR1 is GTSNPN, CDR2 SVGIG, per germline (reference sequence). This CDR3 is 15 amino acids long. CDR3 region: CAWNILAALYNEQFF. CDR3 DNA sequence: TGTGCCTGGAATATACTAGCGGCCCTTTACAATGAGCAGTTCTTC.

This clonotype was recorded at least ten times. V gene TRBV5-6 combines with J gene TRBJ1-2; no reliable D call. Germline V gene data show CDR1 as SGHDT and CDR2 as YYEEEE. The CDR3 length is 14 residues. V lost 0 bases and J 3 bases, leaving 9 bases between the germline ends. In nucleotides, the CDR3 is TGTGCCAGCAGCTTGGCCCCGGGTGACTATGGCTACACCTTC. Its translation is CASSLAPGDYGYTF.

This sequence joins TRBV5-4 and TRBJ1-5; 7 bases map to TRBD1. CDR1 is SGHNT and CDR2 is YYREEE in the germline V gene (reference sequence). V shed 0 bases and J 7 bases; nucleotides not matched to a gene: 1. The CDR3 spans 13 residues. CDR3 region: CASSLEGAQPQHF. In nucleotides, the CDR3 is TGTGCCAGCAGCTTGGAGGGGGCGCAGCCCCAGCATTTT. Supplemented by reference TRBV5-4 and TRBJ1-5, the full variable domain reads ETGVTQSPTHLIKTRGQQVTLRCSSQSGHNTVSWYQQALGQGPQFIFQYYREEENGRGNFPPRFSGLQFPNYSSELNVNALELDDSALYLCASSLEGAQPQHFGDGTRLSIL.

A remark on this clonotype: A read error may be the cause here, since a much bigger clone is one base away. The chain employs TRBV27 and TRBJ1-1; D is unclear. The CDR3 is 14 residues long. CDR1 and CDR2 (germline): MNHEY, SMNVEV (reference sequence). Trimming took 6 bases from V and 4 from J, leaving 15 bases between them. The CDR3 is CASSLTGSGTEAFF. The CDR3 DNA follows: TGTGCCAGCAGCCTGACGGGCTCAGGCACTGAAGCTTTCTTT.

The table lists this clonotype with many counts. The V gene is TRBV20-1, the J gene TRBJ2-1; TRBD2 is a possible D gene (5 bases). The CDR3 loop spans 15 amino acids. Trimming cost V 0 bases and J 8 bases, with 17 bases left between them. CDR1 is DFQATT, CDR2 SNEGSKA, per germline (reference sequence). DNA of the CDR3: TGCAGTGCTAGAGATCCTGCGGGCCAAGGGCATGAGCAGTTCTTC. It codes for CSARDPAGQGHEQFF.

Points on this clonotype: One base away lies a much larger clone, so this may be a sequencing read error. This chain's CDR3 is CASSFTSSTDTQYF. CDR3 sequence (DNA): TGCGCCAGCAGCTTCACAAGTAGCACAGATACGCAGTATTTT. V gene TRBV5-1 combines with J gene TRBJ2-3, with no clear D. The V end was cut by 2 bases, the J end by 0 bases, with 7 bases between. CDR3 length: 14 residues. From germline, CDR1 is SGHRS and CDR2 YFSETQ.

This clonotype was recorded at least ten times. The V and J genes are TRBV7-2 and TRBJ1-6, with 8 bases identical to TRBD1. CDR1 is SGHTA and CDR2 is FQGNSA in the germline V gene. V lost 0 bases, J lost 10 bases, and 5 bases stayed unmatched. This CDR3 spans 15 amino acids. CDR3 in DNA: TGTGCCAGCAGCTTAGCAGGGCAGGGGGCCTCACCCCTCCACTTT. Amino acids: CASSLAGQGASPLHF.

This clonotype was found many times. This chain links TRBV12-3 or TRBV12-4 with TRBJ2-1, with 9 bases aligning to TRBD1. The CDR3 totals 15 residues. V was pared by 7 bases and J by 4 bases, with 8 bases of the junction left unmatched. CDR3 sequence: CASKKGQGPYNEQFF. DNA for the CDR3: TGTGCCAGCAAAAAAGGACAGGGGCCGTACAATGAGCAGTTCTTC.

The sample holds many counts of this clonotype. The CDR3 loop reads CSARDWLSYGYTF. CDR3 coding DNA: TGCAGTGCTAGAGATTGGCTTTCCTATGGCTACACCTTC. The chain has TRBV20-1 and TRBJ1-2; D call uncertain. Germline assignment: CDR1 DFQATT and CDR2 SNEGSKA (reference sequence). The CDR3 sequence is 13 residues long. The germline V and J ends were trimmed by 0 bases and 4 bases, with 9 bases remaining between them.

This clonotype has at least ten counts. CDR3 loop: CASSLPGKGTEAFF. CDR3 nucleotides: TGTGCCAGCAGCCTTCCGGGAAAAGGCACTGAAGCTTTCTTT. The chain links TRBV3-1 to TRBJ1-1; no clear D gene. With 4 bases removed from V and 4 bases from J, the gap between germline ends came to 13 bases. CDR1 and CDR2 from the germline V gene are LGHDT and YNNKEL (reference sequence). CDR3 length equals 14 residues.

A word on this clonotype: The CDR3 carries no conserved terminal phenylalanine or tryptophan, so it likely arises from a read error. V is TRBV7-9 and J is TRBJ2-1; TRBD2 matches at 7 bases. The J segment lost 4 bases and the V segment lost 1 base, leaving 7 bases of the junction unmatched. The CDR3 runs 16 residues. In germline, CDR1 is SEHNR, CDR2 FQNEAQ (reference sequence). The chain's CDR3 is CASSLVLSGAYNEQFS. The DNA for the CDR3 is TGTGCCAGCAGCTTAGTTCTAAGCGGGGCATACAATGAGCAGTTCTCC.

This clonotype was seen many times. The chain has TRBV5-6 and TRBJ2-4; 8 nucleotides agree with TRBD1. V dropped 0 bases and J dropped 8; count of bases not matched to a gene: 10. The germline CDR1 and CDR2 sequences are SGHDT and YYEEEE. CDR3 length: 16 amino acids. CDR3 sequence: CASSLGLGQGLDIQYF. In DNA form, the CDR3 reads TGTGCCAGCAGCTTGGGACTTGGACAGGGTCTTGACATTCAGTACTTC.

This clonotype was seen ten or more times. This rearrangement joins TRBV7-9 to TRBJ1-2, with D uncertain. Germline V gene data show CDR1 as SEHNR and CDR2 as FQNEAQ (reference sequence). The length of the CDR3 is 12 residues. Trimming removed 5 bases from V and 7 bases from J, with 11 bases in between. The CDR3, as DNA: TGTGCCAGCAGCAAGGACTTTTTTGGCTACACCTTC. It translates to CASSKDFFGYTF. Full variable domain (outside the CDR3, taken from reference TRBV7-9 and TRBJ1-2): DTGVSQNPRHKITKRGQNVTFRCDPISEHNRLYWYRQTLGQGPEFLTYFQNEAQLEKSRLLSDRFSAERPKGSFSTLEIQRTEQGDSAMYLCASSKDFFGYTFGSGTRLTVV.